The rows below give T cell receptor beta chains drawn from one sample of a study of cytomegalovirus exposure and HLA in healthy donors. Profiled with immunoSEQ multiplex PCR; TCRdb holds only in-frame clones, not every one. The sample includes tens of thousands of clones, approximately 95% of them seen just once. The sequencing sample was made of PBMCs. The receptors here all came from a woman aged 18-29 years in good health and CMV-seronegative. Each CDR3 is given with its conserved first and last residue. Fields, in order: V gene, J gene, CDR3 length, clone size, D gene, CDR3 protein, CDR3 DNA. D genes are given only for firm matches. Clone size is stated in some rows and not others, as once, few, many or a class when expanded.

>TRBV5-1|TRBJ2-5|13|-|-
CASSLKGSETQYF
TGCGCCAGCAGCTTGAAGGGGTCCGAGACCCAGTACTTC
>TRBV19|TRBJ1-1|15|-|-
CASSNGPRGNTEAFF
TGTGCCAGTAGTAACGGACCTCGGGGGAACACTGAAGCTTTCTTT
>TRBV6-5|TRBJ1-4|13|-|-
CASSLQEGEKLFF
TGTGCCAGCAGCCTCCAGGAAGGAGAAAAACTGTTTTTT
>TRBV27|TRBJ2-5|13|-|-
CASRRAVQETQYF
TGTGCCAGCAGGCGGGCAGTCCAAGAGACCCAGTACTTC
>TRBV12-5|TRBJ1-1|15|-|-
CASGLGTGTKREAFF
TGTGCTAGTGGTTTAGGAACCGGGACAAAGAGGGAAGCTTTCTTT
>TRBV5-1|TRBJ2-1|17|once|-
CASSKSDRQHYNNEQFF
TGCGCCAGCAGTAAAAGCGACCGACAGCACTACAACAATGAGCAGTTCTTC
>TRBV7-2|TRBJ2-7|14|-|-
CASSLGLLSYEQYF
TGTGCCAGCAGCCTCGGACTACTCTCCTACGAGCAGTACTTC
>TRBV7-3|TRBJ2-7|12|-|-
CASSGEGGVQYF
TGTGCCAGCAGCGGGGAAGGGGGTGTGCAGTACTTC
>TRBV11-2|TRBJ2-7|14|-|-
CASTSPPGSYEQYF
TGTGCCAGCACCTCCCCCCCGGGGTCCTACGAGCAGTACTTC
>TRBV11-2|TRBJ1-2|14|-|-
CASSLEQIRYGYTF
TGTGCCAGCAGCTTAGAACAGATTAGGTATGGCTACACCTTC
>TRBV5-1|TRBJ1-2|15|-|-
CASSLVLRGMDGYTF
TGCGCCAGCAGCTTGGTCCTGCGGGGGATGGATGGCTACACCTTC
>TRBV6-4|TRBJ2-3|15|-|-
CASSETTTSTDTQYF
TGTGCCAGCAGTGAGACGACAACTAGCACAGATACGCAGTATTTT
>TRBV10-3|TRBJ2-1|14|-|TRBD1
CAISGSTTGDEQFF
TGTGCCATCAGTGGCTCGACGACAGGGGATGAGCAGTTCTTC
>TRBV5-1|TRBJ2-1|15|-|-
CASSLDAGPYGEQFF
TGCGCCAGCAGCTTGGACGCGGGGCCCTACGGAGAGCAGTTCTTC
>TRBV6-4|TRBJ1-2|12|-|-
CASSDPVQGYTF
TGTGCCAGCAGTGACCCTGTGCAGGGCTACACCTTC
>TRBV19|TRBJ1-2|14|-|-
CASSGVRGNYGYTF
TGTGCCAGTAGTGGAGTTCGGGGGAACTATGGCTACACCTTC
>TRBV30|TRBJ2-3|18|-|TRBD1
CAWSLNIPGQGRTDTQYF
TGTGCCTGGAGTTTGAATATTCCGGGACAGGGAAGGACAGATACGCAGTATTTT
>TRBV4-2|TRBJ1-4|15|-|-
CASSQELRHNEKLFF
TGTGCCAGCAGCCAAGAGCTCAGGCATAATGAAAAACTGTTTTTT
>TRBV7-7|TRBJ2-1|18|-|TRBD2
CASSRGPLSGASYNEQFF
TGTGCCAGCAGCAGGGGACCCCTTAGCGGGGCTTCCTACAATGAGCAGTTCTTC
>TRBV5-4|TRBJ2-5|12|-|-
CASSRYQETQYF
TGTGCCAGCAGCCGGTACCAAGAGACCCAGTACTTC
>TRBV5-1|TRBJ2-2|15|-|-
CASSRNPRNTGELFF
TGCGCCAGCAGCCGTAATCCCAGGAACACCGGGGAGCTGTTTTTT
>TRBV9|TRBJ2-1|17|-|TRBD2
CASSVGSLAGGYNEQFF
TGTGCCAGCAGCGTAGGTAGCCTAGCGGGAGGGTACAATGAGCAGTTCTTC
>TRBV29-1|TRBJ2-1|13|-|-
CSVGSGGYNEQFF
TGCAGCGTTGGAAGCGGAGGTTACAATGAGCAGTTCTTC
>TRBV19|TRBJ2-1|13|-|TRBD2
CASGLAGRNEQFF
TGTGCCAGTGGTCTAGCGGGAAGAAATGAGCAGTTCTTC
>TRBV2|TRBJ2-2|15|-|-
CASSVGLAGTGELFF
TGTGCCAGCAGTGTGGGCCTCGCGGGCACCGGGGAGCTGTTTTTT
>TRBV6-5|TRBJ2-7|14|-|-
CASSYSGGTYEQYF
TGTGCCAGCAGTTACTCGGGAGGCACCTACGAGCAGTACTTC
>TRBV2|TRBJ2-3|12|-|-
CASVRSTDTQYF
TGTGCCAGCGTACGGAGCACAGATACGCAGTATTTT
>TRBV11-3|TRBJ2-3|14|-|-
CASSLNGGTDTQYF
TGTGCCAGCAGCTTGAATGGAGGGACAGATACGCAGTATTTT
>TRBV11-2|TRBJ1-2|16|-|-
CASSLGGDIDFGGYTF
TGTGCCAGCAGCTTAGGAGGGGACATAGACTTCGGGGGCTACACCTTC
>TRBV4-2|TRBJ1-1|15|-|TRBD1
CASSHEGTGGTEAFF
TGTGCCAGCAGCCATGAAGGGACAGGGGGCACTGAAGCTTTCTTT
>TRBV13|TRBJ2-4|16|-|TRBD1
CASSLGLGQGEHIQYF
TGTGCCAGCAGCTTAGGCTTGGGACAGGGGGAGCACATTCAGTACTTC
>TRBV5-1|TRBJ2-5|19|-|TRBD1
CASSPTPPGQGTGGETQYF
TGCGCCAGCAGCCCTACTCCGCCGGGACAGGGTACCGGAGGAGAGACCCAGTACTTC
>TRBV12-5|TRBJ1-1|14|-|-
CASGLVIENTEAFF
TGTGCTAGTGGTTTGGTAATAGAGAACACTGAAGCTTTCTTT
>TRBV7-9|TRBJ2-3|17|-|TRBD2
CASSPQPSGRFTDTQYF
TGTGCCAGCAGCCCCCAACCGAGCGGGAGGTTCACAGATACGCAGTATTTT
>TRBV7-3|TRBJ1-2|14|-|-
CASSSGRATGGYTF
TGTGCCAGCAGCTCCGGGAGGGCAACCGGCGGCTACACCTTC
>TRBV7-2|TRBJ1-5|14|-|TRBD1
CASSKTGGEEPQHF
TGTGCCAGCAGCAAGACAGGGGGCGAGGAGCCCCAGCATTTT
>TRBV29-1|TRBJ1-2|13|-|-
CSVERRGNYGYTF
TGCAGCGTTGAGAGACGAGGGAACTATGGCTACACCTTC
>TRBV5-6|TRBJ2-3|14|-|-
CASSQQSPVDTQYF
TGTGCCAGCAGCCAACAGTCGCCGGTAGATACGCAGTATTTT
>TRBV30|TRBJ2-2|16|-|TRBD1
CAWSGKTGANTGELFF
TGTGCCTGGAGTGGGAAGACAGGGGCGAACACCGGGGAGCTGTTTTTT
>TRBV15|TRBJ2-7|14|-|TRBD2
CATSGQGLAGEQYF
TGTGCCACCAGCGGGCAGGGACTAGCGGGCGAGCAGTACTTC
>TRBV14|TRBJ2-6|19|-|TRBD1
CASSQDYGQGAYGANVLTF
TGTGCCAGCAGCCAAGACTATGGCCAGGGGGCTTATGGGGCCAACGTCCTGACTTTC
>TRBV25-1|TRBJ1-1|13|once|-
CASSRGGYAEAFF
TGTGCCAGCAGTCGGGGGGGATACGCTGAAGCTTTCTTT
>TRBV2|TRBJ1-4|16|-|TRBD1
CASSEDRDLRGEKLFF
TGTGCCAGCAGTGAGGACAGGGATCTGAGGGGGGAAAAACTGTTTTTT
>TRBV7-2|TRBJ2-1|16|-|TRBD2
CASRSLAGSSYNEQFF
TGTGCCAGCAGAAGTTTAGCGGGGAGCTCCTACAATGAGCAGTTCTTC
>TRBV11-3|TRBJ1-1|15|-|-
CASSIPDTMNTEAFF
TGTGCCAGCAGCATACCGGACACCATGAACACTGAAGCTTTCTTT
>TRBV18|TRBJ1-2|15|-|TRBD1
CASSPAGTGVGGYTF
TGTGCCAGCTCACCAGCCGGGACAGGGGTGGGCGGCTACACCTTC